The 12 T cell receptor beta chains below come from one sample, sequenced in a study of shared clonotypes between healthy human individuals. Sequencing was performed with immunoSEQ multiplex PCR; in TCRdb, only in-frame clones are kept and a portion is missing. The repertoire has about 2.2 million clones, roughly 93% of them found once; the top ten carry approximately 1.7%. Naive CD8 cells comprised CD45RO-negative, CCR7-positively selected cells, excluding terminally differentiated effector memory CD45RA+ cells. Sequencing was performed on naive CD8+ T cells from PBMCs. The receptor set was obtained from a man younger than 35 in good health. Some clones in this sample may be carry-over from other donors' samples.

The CDR3 loop is CAWKQGAPDEAFF. CDR3 coding DNA: TGTGCCTGGAAACAGGGGGCGCCTGATGAAGCTTTCTTT. This rearrangement joins TRBV30 to TRBJ1-1, with 9 bases aligning to TRBD1. V trimming: 4 bases; J trimming: 7 bases; junction bases outside the gene matches: 7. The CDR3 consists of 13 residues. Germline values: CDR1 GTSNPN, CDR2 SVGIG (reference sequence). Looking up the rest from reference TRBV30 and TRBJ1-1 gives the full variable domain: SQTIHQWPATLVQPVGSPLSLECTVEGTSNPNLYWYRQAAGRGLQLLFYSVGIGQISSEVPQNLSASRPQDRQFILSSKKLLLSDSGFYLCAWKQGAPDEAFFGQGTRLTVV.

This chain links TRBV7-2 with TRBJ2-5; TRBD1 matches 9 bases. In germline, CDR1 is SGHTA, CDR2 FQGNSA. V shed 6 bases, J shed 5 bases, and the junction held 7 bases outside the gene matches. CDR3 length equals 14 residues. CDR3 residues: CASRKDRGWETQYF. CDR3 nucleotide sequence: TGTGCCAGCAGAAAGGACAGGGGTTGGGAGACCCAGTACTTC. Supplemented by reference TRBV7-2 and TRBJ2-5, the full variable domain reads GAGVSQSPSNKVTEKGKDVELRCDPISGHTALYWYRQSLGQGLEFLIYFQGNSAPDKSGLPSDRFSAERTGGSVSTLTIQRTQQEDSAVYLCASRKDRGWETQYFGPGTRLLVL.

The chain is built from TRBV5-6 and TRBJ1-1, with D hard to call. Deletions cut 2 bases from V and 7 bases from J, with 9 bases between. CDR3 length equals 12 residues. Germline V gene sequence: CDR1 SGHDT, CDR2 YYEEEE. CDR3 in DNA: TGTGCCAGCAGCTTCGGCGCTTTTGAAGCTTTCTTT. Encoded protein: CASSFGAFEAFF.

CDR3 sequence: CATSGRGGTLGDEQFF. The CDR3 DNA is TGTGCCACCAGCGGTCGGGGTGGGACCCTGGGGGATGAGCAGTTCTTC. This chain uses TRBV15 with TRBJ2-1; D is perhaps TRBD1 or TRBD2 (5 bases each). Germline V CDR1 and CDR2: LNHNV, YYDKDF (reference sequence). The V end lost 5 bases, the J end lost 8 bases, and 22 bases lay between the germline ends. The length of the CDR3 is 16 residues.

About this clone itself: Compared with germline, one end of the junction differs, possibly owing to a read error. This chain connects TRBV28 to TRBJ1-5; unclear D gene. CDR1 is MDHEN and CDR2 is SYDVKM in the germline V gene. This CDR3 spans 12 amino acids. Written as DNA, the CDR3 is TGTGCCAGCTCCTTTACAAGAGCCCAACTATATTTT. Translation gives CASSFTRAQLYF.

As to this clone: Other DNA sequences in the sample encode the same CDR3. The chain couples TRBV11-2 to TRBJ2-7; no definite D call. The CDR3 sequence is 12 residues long. Germline V gene sequence: CDR1 SGHAT, CDR2 FQNNGV. V lost 5 bases, J lost 2 bases, and 7 bases lay in between. The CDR3 nucleotides are TGTGCCAGCAGCCCCCGAGCCTACGAGCAGTACTTC. This encodes CASSPRAYEQYF. Based on the CDR3 plus reference TRBV11-2 and TRBJ2-7, the full variable domain is EAGVAQSPRYKIIEKRQSVAFWCNPISGHATLYWYQQILGQGPKLLIQFQNNGVVDDSQLPKDRFSAERLKGVDSTLKIQPAKLEDSAVYLCASSPRAYEQYFGPGTRLTVT.

Turning to this clone: Other DNA sequences of this sample code for an identical CDR3. J is TRBJ2-7 and V is TRBV7-9; D might be TRBD1 (5 bases). V was cut by 2 bases and J by 6 bases, with 8 bases left in between. The germline CDR1 and CDR2 sequences are SEHNR and FQNEAQ (reference sequence). CDR3 length equals 12 residues. CDR3 nucleotide sequence: TGTGCCAGCAGCTTATCAGGGTCCGAGCAGTACTTC. Amino acid sequence: CASSLSGSEQYF.

This clone showed up just a few times. The junction departs from the called germline gene at one end, perhaps through a read error. The chain is built from TRBV9 and TRBJ1-3; D is unclear. CDR3 length equals 12 residues. The V gene's germline CDR1 is SGDLS and CDR2 YYNGEE. DNA of the CDR3: TGTGCCAGCAGCGTACCTGGGAACACCATATATTTT. It yields the protein CASSVPGNTIYF.

V gene TRBV19 combines with J gene TRBJ2-7, with 10 bases aligning to TRBD1. V was pared by 3 bases and J by 3 bases, with 5 bases of the junction left unmatched. Per germline, CDR1 LNHDA and CDR2 SQIVND (reference sequence). This CDR3 is built from 15 residues. The CDR3 DNA reads as TGTGCCAGTAGTATGAGGACAGGGGGAAACTACGAGCAGTACTTC. This sequence encodes CASSMRTGGNYEQYF.

This rearrangement joins TRBV7-8 to TRBJ1-1; 7 bases line up with TRBD1. Germline trimming cut 5 bases from V and 1 base from J; bases unmatched to any gene: 7. From germline, CDR1 is SGHVS and CDR2 FQNEAQ. This CDR3 spans 15 amino acids. The CDR3 DNA sequence: TGTGCCAGCAGCGACAGGGATTTGGCGAACACTGAAGCTTTCTTT. It encodes CASSDRDLANTEAFF.

V gene TRBV27 combines with J gene TRBJ2-7, with D unresolved. CDR3 length: 13 amino acids. CDR1 and CDR2 (germline): MNHEY, SMNVEV (reference sequence). V lost 2 bases to trimming and J lost 3 bases, with 8 bases between them. The CDR3 DNA reads TGTGCCAGCAGTTTAGTCAGACACTACGAGCAGTACTTC. Protein product: CASSLVRHYEQYF.

This sequence joins TRBV6-5 and TRBJ2-2; the match to TRBD2 covers 7 bases. The V segment lost 2 bases and the J segment 6 bases; nucleotides outside the gene matches: 9. Germline V CDR1 and CDR2: MNHEY, SVGAGI. The CDR3 has 16 amino acids. CDR3 region: CASSYGGGLPPGELFF. CDR3 bases: TGTGCCAGCAGTTACGGGGGGGGACTCCCACCCGGGGAGCTGTTTTTT.